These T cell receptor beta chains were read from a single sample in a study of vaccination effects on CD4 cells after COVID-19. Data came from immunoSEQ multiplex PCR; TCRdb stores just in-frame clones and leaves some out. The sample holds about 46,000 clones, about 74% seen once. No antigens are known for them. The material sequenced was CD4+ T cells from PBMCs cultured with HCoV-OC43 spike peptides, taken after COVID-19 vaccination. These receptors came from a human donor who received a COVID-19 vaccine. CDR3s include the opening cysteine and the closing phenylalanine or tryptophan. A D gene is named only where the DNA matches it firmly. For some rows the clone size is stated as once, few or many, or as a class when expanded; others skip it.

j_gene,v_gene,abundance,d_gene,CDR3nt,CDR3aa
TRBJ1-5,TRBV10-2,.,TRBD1,TGCGCCACCCGCTCCGGACAGGGAGATCAGCCCCAGCATTTT,CATRSGQGDQPQHF
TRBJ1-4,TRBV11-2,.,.,TGTGCCAGCAGCTTTGTTGGAGGGGGTGAAAAACTGTTTTTT,CASSFVGGGEKLFF
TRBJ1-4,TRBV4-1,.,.,TGCGCCAGCAGCCAAGATAGCGGACAGCATACCGAAAAACTGTTTTTT,CASSQDSGQHTEKLFF
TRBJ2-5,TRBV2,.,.,TGTGCCAGCAGCGGGACAGCGGGAGTGGAGACCCAGTACTTC,CASSGTAGVETQYF
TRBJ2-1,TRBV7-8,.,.,TGTGCCAGCAGCTTAGGGGATAGGAGCTCCTACAATGAGCAGTTCTTC,CASSLGDRSSYNEQFF
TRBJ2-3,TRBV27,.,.,TGTGCCAGCGATTACGACCGAATCACAGATACGCAGTATTTT,CASDYDRITDTQYF
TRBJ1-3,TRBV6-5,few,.,TGTGCCAGCAGTCCAGACCGGTTCTCAAAAATTTTT,CASSPDRFSKIF
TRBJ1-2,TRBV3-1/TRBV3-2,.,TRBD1,TGTGCCAGCAGCCAAGATCTTTCGAATTTGGGGACAGGGGGAAGGAATGGCTACACCTTC,CASSQDLSNLGTGGRNGYTF
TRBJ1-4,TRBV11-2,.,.,TGTGCCAGCAGCTTAGACCGGGGGCGGGAAAAACTGTTTTTT,CASSLDRGREKLFF
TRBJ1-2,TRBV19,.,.,TGTGCCAGTAAGAGACAGATTAACTATGGCTACACCTTC,CASKRQINYGYTF
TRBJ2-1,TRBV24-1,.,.,TGTGCCACCAGTGACGGACCGGCTGAGCAGTTCTTC,CATSDGPAEQFF
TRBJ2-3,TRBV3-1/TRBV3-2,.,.,TGTGCCAGCAGCGCAACCCTTCGTACAGATACGCAGTATTTT,CASSATLRTDTQYF
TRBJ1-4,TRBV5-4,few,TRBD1,TGTGCCAGCAGCTTACAGGGGGCAGATGAAAAACTGTTTTTT,CASSLQGADEKLFF
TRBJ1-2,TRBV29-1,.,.,TGCAGCGTTGTTGTCGGTTATTATGGCTACACCTTC,CSVVVGYYGYTF
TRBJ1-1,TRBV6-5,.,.,TGTGCCAGCTGGGGCAGGTTCCTCCCTGAAGCTTTCTTT,CASWGRFLPEAFF
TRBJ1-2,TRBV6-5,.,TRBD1,TGTGCCAGCAGGACAGGGGGGGTTTATGGCTACACCTTC,CASRTGGVYGYTF
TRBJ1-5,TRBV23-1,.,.,TGCGCCAGCAGTCAATCCCTACAGGGAAAGGAGGATCAGCCCCAGCATTTT,CASSQSLQGKEDQPQHF
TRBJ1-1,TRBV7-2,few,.,TGTGCCAGCAGTCCCATGGCCCTACTCAACACTGAAGCTTTCTTT,CASSPMALLNTEAFF
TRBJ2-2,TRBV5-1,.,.,TGCGCCAGCAGCTTAATTGCGACCGGCACCGGGGAGCTGTTTTTT,CASSLIATGTGELFF
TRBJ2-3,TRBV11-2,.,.,TGTGCCAGCAGCCCAGGGGGGGGTAGCACAGATACGCAGTATTTT,CASSPGGGSTDTQYF
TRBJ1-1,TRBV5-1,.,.,TGCGCCAGCAGCTTGGGCGCGGTTACTGAAGCTTTCTTT,CASSLGAVTEAFF
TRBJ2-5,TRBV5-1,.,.,TGCGCCAGCAGCTTACGCTCGAGAGAGACCCAGTACTTC,CASSLRSRETQYF
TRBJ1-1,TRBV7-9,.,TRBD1,TGTGCCAGCAGCCCGGGACAGGTCTACACTGAAGCTTTCTTT,CASSPGQVYTEAFF
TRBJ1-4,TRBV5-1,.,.,TGCGCCAGCAGCTTGGGACACATTGAAAAACTGTTTTTT,CASSLGHIEKLFF
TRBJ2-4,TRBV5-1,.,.,TGCGCCAGCAGCTTGGAGGGCAGGGCGACAAACATTCAGTACTTC,CASSLEGRATNIQYF
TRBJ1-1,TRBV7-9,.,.,TGTGCCAGCAGCCAGCAGGGAGAGTGGGGCACTGAAGCTTTCTTT,CASSQQGEWGTEAFF
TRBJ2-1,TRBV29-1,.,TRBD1,TGCAGCGTTGAAGACTTCGACAGGGGTTATGAGCAGTTCTTC,CSVEDFDRGYEQFF
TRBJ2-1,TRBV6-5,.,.,TGTGCCAGCAGTTACTTACAAGCGAGTCACTACAATGAGCAGTTCTTC,CASSYLQASHYNEQFF
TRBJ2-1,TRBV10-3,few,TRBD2,TGTGCCATCGCACCGGGGACTAGCGGGTCATCCTACAATGAGCAGTTCTTC,CAIAPGTSGSSYNEQFF